The 21 T cell receptor beta chains below all came from one sample that was sequenced in a study of persistence of HIV-infected CD4 T cells (dated by TCRdb to about 2020). The immunoSEQ hsTCRB assay version 4 in survey mode was used to sequence TCRbeta repertoires from genomic DNA. In TCRdb, the immuneACCESS table is reduced to in-frame sequences with V and J assigned. These tables do not hold every clone; where another copy was compared, an unresolved V gene accounts for under half, and the others remain unexplained. The sample table lists 35,000 to 45,000 clones, around 80% of them with a count of one. Clones ranked in the top ten supply around 1.5% of the sample. This specimen's treatment or condition label, interpreted: suppressive antiretroviral therapy. Lysates of CMV-infected fibroblasts were used at 10 ug/mL for cell stimulation. Nonresponding CD40L-negative CD69-negative CD45RO-high memory CD4+ T cells were sorted as memory populations depleted of antigen-responding cells.

These receptors' targets are unknown. Sequencing used CD4+ T cells sorted from PBMCs after approximately 19-hour stimulation, obtained from a patient who received antiretroviral therapy. The intended sense of this specimen's cell subset or site label: CD40L-CD69- CD45RO-high memory CD4 T cells not responding to CMV lysate. The receptor source for this set is an adult man with HIV who was CMV-seropositive.

The V and J genes are TRBV6-5 and TRBJ1-6; D ambiguous. The CDR3 consists of 15 residues. CDR1 is MNHEY and CDR2 is SVGAGI in the germline V gene. V was pared by 7 bases and J by 5 bases, with 15 bases between. The CDR3 sequence is CASNPNGLDNSPLHF. The CDR3 coding sequence is TGTGCCAGCAACCCCAACGGGCTCGATAATTCACCCCTCCACTTT.

The V gene is TRBV9, the J gene TRBJ1-2, with D unclear. V was shortened by 3 bases and J by 1 base, with 10 bases between the two germline ends. Germline V gene lookup returns CDR1 SGDLS and CDR2 YYNGEE. The CDR3 is 14 amino acids. The CDR3 reads CASSADGYNYGYTF. The DNA of the CDR3 is TGTGCCAGCAGCGCGGACGGTTATAACTATGGCTACACCTTC.

This clone was counted between two and nine times. The chain carries TRBV2 and TRBJ1-4, with TRBD1 identical over 9 bases. This CDR3 spans 15 amino acids. From germline, CDR1 is SNHLY and CDR2 FYNNEI. Trimming took 7 bases from V and 10 from J; bases not matched to a gene: 13. As DNA, the CDR3 is TGTGCCAGCACCGAATGGGACAGGGAACTCGTAAAACTGTTTTTT. Protein: CASTEWDRELVKLFF.

V is TRBV12-3 or TRBV12-4 and J is TRBJ1-2; D gene ambiguous. Trimming took off 7 bases at V and 5 bases at J, with 8 bases between the two ends. This CDR3 contains 11 residues. The CDR3 sequence: CASTPAYGYTF. In DNA, the CDR3 is TGTGCCAGCACCCCGGCATATGGCTACACCTTC.

J is TRBJ1-1 and V is TRBV3-1 (or the pseudogene TRBV3-2); 11 bases align to TRBD1. This CDR3 has 17 residues. CDR1 is LGHDT, CDR2 YNNKEL, per germline (reference sequence). J gave up 0 bases and V 4 bases, and 7 bases lay outside the gene matches. In DNA form, the CDR3 reads TGTGCCAGCAGCCGGGGACAGGGGGTAGGGATGAACACTGAAGCTTTCTTT. Its protein product is CASSRGQGVGMNTEAFF.

V usage is TRBV19 and J usage is TRBJ1-4; D might be TRBD1 (6 bases). The CDR3 is 16 amino acids. V was cut by 5 bases and J by 3 bases, with 16 bases left in between. CDR1 LNHDA and CDR2 SQIVND come from the germline V gene (reference sequence). CDR3 in DNA: TGTGCCAGTAGTGGGCGAAGGGGGGCGGCTAATGAAAAACTGTTTTTT. Protein product: CASSGRRGAANEKLFF.

A few counts support this clone. The CDR3 reads CASGGQGDTEAFF. CDR3 bases: TGTGCCAGCGGCGGACAGGGGGACACTGAAGCTTTCTTT. The rearrangement links TRBV27 to TRBJ1-1; 10 bases agree with TRBD1. The CDR3 consists of 13 residues. The germline gives CDR1 MNHEY, CDR2 SMNVEV (reference sequence). V shed 8 bases, J shed 3 bases, and the junction held 3 bases outside the gene matches.

This clone appeared a few times. Different DNA sequences within this sample yield the same CDR3. The V gene is TRBV19, the J gene TRBJ2-2; D could derive from TRBD1 or TRBD2 (5 bases each). CDR1 and CDR2 (germline): LNHDA, SQIVND (reference sequence). V lost 6 bases, J lost 2 bases, and 10 bases lay in between. The CDR3 runs to 14 residues. DNA of the CDR3: TGTGCCAGTAGACCGGGACCTAACACCGGGGAGCTGTTTTTT. Amino acid sequence: CASRPGPNTGELFF. Complete variable domain (other parts from reference TRBV19 and TRBJ2-2): DGGITQSPKYLFRKEGQNVTLSCEQNLNHDAMYWYRQDPGQGLRLIYYSQIVNDFQKGDIAEGYSVSREKKESFPLTVTSAQKNPTAFYLCASRPGPNTGELFFGEGSRLTVL.

The CDR3 coding sequence is TGTGCCATCAACCGGACAGGAAAGGCATGCGAGCAGTACTTC. Protein product: CAINRTGKACEQYF. The chain recombines TRBV10-3 with TRBJ2-7, with 7 positions matching TRBD1. Germline V CDR1 and CDR2: ENHRY, SYGVKD. The CDR3 has 14 amino acids. The V segment lost 7 bases and the J segment 6 bases; nucleotides outside the gene matches: 12.

The chain is built from TRBV30 and TRBJ2-6; D is undetermined. The CDR3 totals 15 residues. V was pared by 4 bases and J by 0 bases, with 10 bases between. Per germline, CDR1 GTSNPN and CDR2 SVGIG (reference sequence). CDR3 DNA sequence: TGTGCCTGGACGTGGGGTCCCTCTGGGGCCAACGTCCTGACTTTC. It encodes CAWTWGPSGANVLTF. The full variable domain, its missing parts supplied by reference TRBV30 and TRBJ2-6, is SQTIHQWPATLVQPVGSPLSLECTVEGTSNPNLYWYRQAAGRGLQLLFYSVGIGQISSEVPQNLSASRPQDRQFILSSKKLLLSDSGFYLCAWTWGPSGANVLTFGAGSRLTVL.

The V and J genes are TRBV24-1 and TRBJ2-6; D not resolved. This CDR3 has 19 residues. Germline V gene sequence: CDR1 KGHDR, CDR2 SFDVKD. V gave up 2 bases and J gave up 0 bases, with 16 bases separating them. CDR3 loop: CATSDSGPKVNSGANVLTF. CDR3 DNA sequence: TGTGCCACCAGTGATTCCGGGCCCAAAGTAAACTCTGGGGCCAACGTCCTGACTTTC.

The chain links TRBV3-1 (or the pseudogene TRBV3-2) to TRBJ1-1; 7 nucleotides align to TRBD1. In germline, CDR1 is LGHDT, CDR2 YNNKEL (reference sequence). Trimming took 5 bases from V and 4 from J; bases not matched to a gene: 4. CDR3 length: 13 residues. Written as DNA, the CDR3 is TGTGCCAGCAGCTCGACAGGGAGCACTGAAGCTTTCTTT. It translates to CASSSTGSTEAFF.

This clone was counted a few times. J is TRBJ1-2 and V is TRBV29-1, with a tentative D call TRBD1 (5 bases). The CDR3 contains 13 residues. Germline V CDR1 and CDR2: SQVTM, ANQGSEA. Trimming stripped 5 bases from V and 6 bases from J, with 16 bases between. The CDR3 nucleotides are TGCAGCGTTCGGTCGAGGCAGGGTGATGGCTACACCTTC. Its protein product is CSVRSRQGDGYTF.

J is TRBJ1-2 and V is TRBV7-9, with D maybe TRBD1 (6 bases). Trimming stripped 5 bases from V and 4 bases from J, with 14 bases between. The germline V gene encodes CDR1 SEHNR and CDR2 FQNEAQ (reference sequence). CDR3 length equals 14 residues. The CDR3 is CASSPSTGFYGYTF. CDR3 DNA sequence: TGTGCCAGCAGCCCTTCGACAGGTTTCTATGGCTACACCTTC.

This chain joins TRBV2 and TRBJ2-7, with 7 nucleotides matching TRBD1. The CDR3 loop spans 13 amino acids. Germline V gene lookup returns CDR1 SNHLY and CDR2 FYNNEI. With V trimmed by 4 bases and J by 7 bases, 7 bases remained unmatched. The CDR3 region is CASSADRVWEQYF. The CDR3 DNA reads TGTGCCAGCAGTGCCGACAGGGTGTGGGAGCAGTACTTC.

The chain is built from TRBV2 and TRBJ1-2; maybe TRBD1 (5 bases). CDR3 size: 14 residues. The V and J ends lost 4 bases and 5 bases respectively, with 14 bases between them. Germline loops: CDR1 SNHLY, CDR2 FYNNEI. CDR3 region: CASSAGLRGYGYTF. The CDR3 bases are TGTGCCAGCAGTGCGGGCCTCCGGGGGTATGGCTACACCTTC.

This chain joins TRBV28 and TRBJ2-6, with 7 bases identical to TRBD1. The CDR3 has 19 amino acids. Germline values: CDR1 MDHEN, CDR2 SYDVKM. V was pared by 1 base and J by 1 base, with 10 bases of the junction left unmatched. The CDR3 DNA reads as TGTGCCAGCAGTTTATTCGGTCGGGACAGTCCTTCTGGGGCCAACGTCCTGACTTTC. Protein product: CASSLFGRDSPSGANVLTF.

The CDR3 nucleotides read TGCGCCAGCAGCCCACAGAGCGGGGTCTCCTACGAGCAGTACTTC. This sequence encodes CASSPQSGVSYEQYF. The genes are TRBV5-1 and TRBJ2-7; 7 bases line up with TRBD2. The CDR3 has 15 residues. Germline values: CDR1 SGHRS, CDR2 YFSETQ. J gave up 0 bases and V 4 bases, and 7 bases lay outside the gene matches.

CDR3 in DNA: TGTGCCAGCAGCGCGGGAACCCAAAGTGAAAAACTGTTTTTT. Translating gives CASSAGTQSEKLFF. The V gene is TRBV2, the J gene TRBJ1-4; no clear D gene. V was clipped by 6 bases and J by 7 bases, with 15 bases between them. The CDR3 length is 14 residues. The germline gives CDR1 SNHLY, CDR2 FYNNEI. Supplemented by reference TRBV2 and TRBJ1-4, the full variable domain reads EPEVTQTPSHQVTQMGQEVILRCVPISNHLYFYWYRQILGQKVEFLVSFYNNEISEKSEIFDDQFSVERPDGSNFTLKIRSTKLEDSAMYFCASSAGTQSEKLFFGSGTQLSVL.

V gene TRBV5-4 combines with J gene TRBJ1-1; a weak D match, TRBD1 (5 bases). The V end was cut by 0 bases, the J end by 2 bases, with 8 bases between. The CDR3 covers 14 residues. CDR1 is SGHNT, CDR2 YYREEE, per germline (reference sequence). DNA of the CDR3: TGTGCCAGCAGCTTGGGACAGATAAACACTGAAGCTTTCTTT. This gives the protein CASSLGQINTEAFF.

This sequence joins TRBV7-3 and TRBJ1-1; D is unclear. The CDR3 extends over 13 amino acids. CDR1 and CDR2 from the germline V gene are SGHTA and FQGTGA. V lost 4 bases and J lost 1, with 7 bases in between. The CDR3 loop is CASSSGPNTEAFF. The CDR3, as DNA: TGTGCCAGCAGCTCCGGACCGAACACTGAAGCTTTCTTT.